A single sample gave rise to the 5 T cell receptor beta chains below, sequenced in a study of blood T cell repertoires in COVID-19. Assay used: immunoSEQ multiplex PCR; TCRdb lists only in-frame clones, some missing. This repertoire shows about 280,000 clones, almost 85% found once; its top ten account for approximately 5.1%. Sequencing was performed on peripheral blood. Source of these receptors: a man aged 50 to 60 with active or convalescent COVID-19.

With respect to this clone: This sample also contains other DNA sequences that code for the same CDR3. V is TRBV29-1 and J is TRBJ2-5; D is possibly TRBD2 (5 bases). CDR3 size: 14 residues. The germline V gene has CDR1 SQVTM and CDR2 ANQGSEA. Trimming left V 0 bases short and J 4 bases short, with 12 bases between. CDR3: CSVEDRGLRETQYF. In DNA form, the CDR3 reads TGCAGCGTTGAAGATCGGGGTTTGCGAGAGACCCAGTACTTC.

CDR3 DNA sequence: TGTGCCAGCAGCCCTTGGGTCGGGAGTCTTCAGGAGACCCAGTACTTC. Encoded protein: CASSPWVGSLQETQYF. This chain links TRBV7-6 with TRBJ2-5, with D perhaps TRBD2 (6 bases). CDR3 size: 16 residues. Germline lookup yields CDR1 SGHVS and CDR2 FNYEAQ. V lost 5 bases to trimming and J lost 5 bases, with 21 bases between them.

This chain uses TRBV18 with TRBJ2-7, with a tentative D call TRBD2 (6 bases). The CDR3 length is 19 residues. Germline CDR1 KGHSH, CDR2 LQKENI. Trimming cost V 3 bases and J 0 bases, with 24 bases left between them. The CDR3 sequence: CASSPGRESGRTNSYEQYF. The CDR3, as DNA: TGTGCCAGCTCACCCGGGAGAGAATCGGGACGGACGAACTCCTACGAGCAGTACTTC.

The gene calls are TRBV6-1 and TRBJ2-6, with D possibly TRBD2 on 6 matching bases. V shed 0 bases and J shed 0 bases, with 15 bases lying between them. Germline lookup yields CDR1 MNHNS and CDR2 SASEGT. This CDR3 is built from 19 residues. The CDR3 region has the DNA TGTGCCAGCAGTGAAGCGCGAGCTAGCGCGCGCTCTGGGGCCAACGTCCTGACTTTC. Residues: CASSEARASARSGANVLTF.

V and J are TRBV5-1 and TRBJ1-1, with 10 nucleotides matching TRBD1. Germline loops: CDR1 SGHRS, CDR2 YFSETQ. Trimming at V came to 4 bases and at J to 7 bases, leaving 4 bases not matched to a gene. The CDR3 is made up of 13 amino acids. Written as DNA, the CDR3 is TGCGCCAGCAGCCGACAGGGGGCAAATGAAGCTTTCTTT. Its protein product is CASSRQGANEAFF.